These 3 T cell receptor beta chains came from one sample sequenced in a study of identical twins (dated by TCRdb to 2016 to 2017). Library creation used 5' RACE. TCRdb shows the sequencer as Illumina HiSeq 2000. In TCRdb, the public reads were trimmed at Q25 with fastp and aligned with MiXCR, with productive beta chains retained. Rows merge per CDR3 protein into single entries with the most common DNA and genes. Present in this sample are about 330,000 distinct CDR3 sequences, 9% to 15% of which were seen just once. The top ten clones comprise around 6.9% of the sample. The same sample was also used in a study of yellow fever vaccine responses in identical twins.

Sequencing was carried out using CD8+ T cells sorted from blood. These receptor sequences come from a young woman in good health.

This clonotype has at least ten counts. The V gene is TRBV6-1, the J gene TRBJ2-3; 13 nucleotides agree with TRBD2. The V and J ends lost 6 bases and 4 bases, in that order; junction bases with no gene match: 4. CDR3 length: 15 amino acids. CDR1 MNHNS and CDR2 SASEGT come from the germline V gene. CDR3 in amino acids: CASRTSGGVPDTQYF. CDR3 coding DNA: TGTGCCAGCAGAACTAGCGGGGGGGTCCCAGATACGCAGTATTTT.

This clonotype turned up a few times. The chain recombines TRBV19 with TRBJ2-5, with 7 bases identical to TRBD1. This CDR3 contains 13 residues. J gave up 4 bases and V 5 bases, and 4 bases lay outside the gene matches. Germline-derived CDR1 and CDR2 are LNHDA and SQIVND (reference sequence). The CDR3 bases are TGTGCCAGTAGTGTCGCAGGGGGAGAGACCCAGTACTTC. This translates into CASSVAGGETQYF.

In this sample, this clonotype turned up a few times. The CDR3 loop is CASSYSRDRDQPQHF. CDR3 coding DNA: TGTGCCAGCAGTTATTCCCGGGACAGAGATCAGCCCCAGCATTTT. This chain uses TRBV6-5 with TRBJ1-5; TRBD1 matches at 7 bases. The CDR3 is 15 residues long. With 3 bases clipped from V and 5 bases from J, the junction kept 7 bases outside the gene matches. The germline V gene has CDR1 MNHEY and CDR2 SVGAGI.